This T cell receptor beta chain originates from a study of cytomegalovirus exposure and HLA in healthy donors. Findings and caveats of the study: Diagnosis of cytomegalovirus status made by the classifier reportedly showed high specificity and sensitivity.

V lost 0 bases, J lost 4 bases, and 12 bases lay in between. CDR3 length: 15 residues. Germline CDR1 MGHRA, CDR2 YSYEKL. While unrecorded immune exposures were likely, the donors were nominally healthy when sampled. This PCR relied on a set of 60 Vbeta primers and 13 Jbeta primers. The assay was immunoSEQ multiplex PCR, and TCRdb's table has in-frame clones only and misses some. The data contain roughly 100,000 clones, about three quarters of them seen just once; the ten biggest clones take up approximately 5.6%. This clone was picked up one time. The antigen is unknown. The clonotype originates from a male donor in good health and CMV-seronegative. V is TRBV4-1 and J is TRBJ1-2, with D tentatively TRBD1 (5 bases). The source material was PBMCs. The CDR3 DNA sequence: TGCGCCAGCAGCCAAGAACCCGCGACAGCCTATGGCTACACCTTC. As protein: CASSQEPATAYGYTF.